This TCR beta chain was identified during a study of cytotoxic CD8 clonotypes in ibrutinib-treated CLL. Across the whole study: Responses: around 25 partial, 2 complete; after median about 68 months, about 15 stayed remitted, around twelve progressed. Productive templates per sample averaged roughly 250,000; productive rearrangements, 85,000 to 95,000.

As regards this clone: Its antigen remains unknown.

V was clipped by 6 bases and J by 2 bases, with 14 bases between them. This CDR3 has 14 residues. Per germline, CDR1 SQVTM and CDR2 ANQGSEA. Sequencing used immunoSEQ multiplex PCR; TCRdb keeps in-frame clones, though not all of them. The sample holds around 40,000 clones, around 70% seen once. Study-wide results and caveats: An increase in clonality occurred at ibrutinib response, followed by a return toward baseline at progression.

The rearrangement joins TRBV29-1 to TRBJ1-3; D gene unclear. This TCR derives from a human donor with chronic lymphocytic leukemia. Material: PBMCs, obtained at disease progression, from a patient treated with ibrutinib. The chain's CDR3 is CSVLWSTAGNTIYF. In nucleotides, the CDR3 is TGCAGCGTATTATGGAGTACGGCTGGAAACACCATATATTTT.